The 18 T cell receptor beta chains in this list originate from one sample, sequenced in a study of identical twins. From the 5' RACE reads, TCRdb called clonotypes with MiXCR, one entry per CDR3 protein. The sample lists about 450,000 distinct CDR3 sequences; about 18% were seen once. Source material: naive T cells sorted from blood. The receptors here all came from a middle-aged man in good health.

This clonotype showed up many times. This rearrangement joins TRBV4-2 to TRBJ2-1; D is ambiguous. The CDR3 consists of 15 residues. Trimming left V 4 bases short and J 0 bases short, with 10 bases between. CDR1 and CDR2 from the germline V gene are LGHNA and YNFKEQ. DNA of the CDR3: TGTGCCAGCAGCCCAAGCGTGAGCTCCTACAATGAGCAGTTCTTC. Its translation is CASSPSVSSYNEQFF.

This clonotype came up once. The CDR3 DNA reads as TGCAGCGTTGGGGGAGAGGGCTACTTGACAAGCGGCACAGATACGCAGTATTTT. Translating gives CSVGGEGYLTSGTDTQYF. V usage is TRBV29-1 and J usage is TRBJ2-3; D might be TRBD2 (5 bases). V was pared by 4 bases and J by 1 base, with 24 bases between. Germline V gene data show CDR1 as SQVTM and CDR2 as ANQGSEA. This CDR3 is 18 amino acids long.

The chain uses TRBV27 and TRBJ2-7; maybe TRBD2 (7 bases). The CDR3 is made up of 14 amino acids. From germline, CDR1 is MNHEY and CDR2 SMNVEV (reference sequence). Trimming removed 1 base at V and 6 bases at J, with 13 bases between. The CDR3 loop reads CASSLFRGGGEQYF. The CDR3 region has the DNA TGTGCCAGCAGTTTATTCCGAGGGGGGGGCGAGCAGTACTTC.

J is TRBJ2-1 and V is TRBV9, with D possibly TRBD2 on 7 matching bases. In germline, CDR1 is SGDLS, CDR2 YYNGEE. V was pared by 0 bases and J by 5 bases, with 18 bases between. The CDR3 runs 17 residues. The CDR3 nucleotides are TGTGCCAGCAGCGTAGGTGGGGGAAGGGGGGGACACAATGAGCAGTTCTTC. This translates into CASSVGGGRGGHNEQFF.

The chain has TRBV29-1 and TRBJ2-6, with 8 bases that match TRBD1. Germline trimming cut 3 bases from V and 2 bases from J; bases unmatched to any gene: 0. Germline CDR1 is SQVTM and CDR2 is ANQGSEA. This CDR3 is built from 14 residues. The CDR3 loop is CSVEDRAGANVLTF. CDR3 DNA: TGCAGCGTTGAGGACAGGGCTGGGGCCAACGTCCTGACTTTC.

This clonotype has a handful of counts. The J gene is TRBJ2-3, the V gene TRBV4-3; D gene ambiguous. Trimming stripped 3 bases from V and 1 base from J, with 17 bases between. This CDR3 spans 17 amino acids. Germline-derived CDR1 and CDR2 are LGHNA and YSLEER. CDR3: CASSQGYRAMGTDTQYF. The CDR3 bases are TGCGCCAGCAGCCAGGGTTACCGGGCCATGGGCACAGATACGCAGTATTTT.

This clonotype was recorded many times. The chain employs TRBV12-3 or TRBV12-4 and TRBJ1-3; D is undetermined. This CDR3 has 16 residues. The V and J ends lost 4 bases and 0 bases respectively, with 13 bases between them. The CDR3 sequence is CASSSPSFRSGNTIYF. The CDR3 coding sequence is TGTGCCAGCAGTTCCCCATCGTTCCGCTCTGGAAACACCATATATTTT.

V and J are TRBV20-1 and TRBJ2-1, with D perhaps matching TRBD1 (6 bases). The CDR3 totals 14 residues. Germline V gene lookup returns CDR1 DFQATT and CDR2 SNEGSKA (reference sequence). Trimming pared 1 base from V and 4 bases from J, leaving 11 bases between. CDR3: CSARGGHQYNEQFF. The CDR3 region has the DNA TGCAGTGCTAGAGGGGGGCACCAGTACAATGAGCAGTTCTTC.

The chain is built from TRBV5-5 and TRBJ2-1, with 11 positions matching TRBD2. The germline V gene encodes CDR1 SGHKS and CDR2 YYEKEE (reference sequence). Trimming took 4 bases from V and 3 from J; bases not matched to a gene: 6. The CDR3 consists of 16 residues. The CDR3: CASSVGTSGFYNEQFF. The DNA of the CDR3 is TGTGCCAGCAGCGTAGGGACTAGCGGTTTCTACAATGAGCAGTTCTTC.

The rearrangement uses TRBV12-3 or TRBV12-4 and TRBJ2-5, with 8 bases that match TRBD2. This CDR3 spans 14 amino acids. V dropped 2 bases and J dropped 7; count of bases not matched to a gene: 6. CDR3 bases: TGTGCCAGCAGTTTAACGGGGGGGCGGAGGACCCAGTACTTC. Residues: CASSLTGGRRTQYF.

This clonotype was found many times. V and J are TRBV7-2 and TRBJ2-7; perhaps TRBD2 as D (5 bases). V shed 5 bases and J shed 2 bases, with 13 bases lying between them. Germline V gene lookup returns CDR1 SGHTA and CDR2 FQGNSA. The CDR3 loop spans 14 amino acids. The CDR3 DNA reads TGTGCCAGCAGCCCCTTCGGCGGGCCCTACGAGCAGTACTTC. It translates to CASSPFGGPYEQYF.

This clonotype was counted many times. The rearrangement links TRBV12-3 or TRBV12-4 to TRBJ2-3; D remains ambiguous. The CDR3 loop spans 12 amino acids. The ends were cut back, 6 bases at V and 2 bases at J, with 6 bases in the middle. The CDR3 region is CASSGYTDTQYF. The CDR3 DNA is TGTGCCAGCAGCGGATACACAGATACGCAGTATTTT.

In its sample, this clonotype was seen a few times. The V call is TRBV5-6, the J call TRBJ2-7, with a weak D call TRBD1 (5 bases). Trimming took off 0 bases at V and 6 bases at J, with 22 bases between the two ends. The CDR3 is 17 amino acids. Germline-derived CDR1 and CDR2 are SGHDT and YYEEEE. The chain's CDR3 is CASSLAMTVRHSVEQYF. The CDR3 nucleotides are TGTGCCAGCAGCTTGGCGATGACAGTACGGCATAGTGTCGAGCAGTACTTC. Combining the CDR3 with reference TRBV5-6 and TRBJ2-7 gives the whole variable domain DAGVTQSPTHLIKTRGQQVTLRCSPKSGHDTVSWYQQALGQGPQFIFQYYEEEERQRGNFPDRFSGHQFPNYSSELNVNALLLGDSALYLCASSLAMTVRHSVEQYFGPGTRLTVT.

The chain links TRBV4-3 to TRBJ2-7, with D perhaps being TRBD1 or TRBD2 (7 bases each). Germline V lookup: CDR1 LGHNA, CDR2 YSLEER. This CDR3 contains 18 residues. Trimming removed 1 base at V and 0 bases at J, with 19 bases between. Written as DNA, the CDR3 is TGCGCCAGCAGCCAAGCAACAGGGGAGGGGGGCCCCTCCTACGAGCAGTACTTC. Encoded protein: CASSQATGEGGPSYEQYF.

This clonotype was counted between two and nine times. This chain connects TRBV20-1 to TRBJ2-1, with TRBD2 matching over 14 bases. The junction had 13 bases not matched to a gene; V was cut back by 3 bases and J by 6 bases. Germline loops: CDR1 DFQATT, CDR2 SNEGSKA (reference sequence). The CDR3 covers 18 residues. CDR3: CSARAGTSGSRGFNEQFF. DNA for the CDR3: TGCAGTGCTAGGGCTGGGACTAGCGGGAGTAGAGGTTTCAATGAGCAGTTCTTC.

This rearrangement joins TRBV5-5 to TRBJ2-7; tentative D call: TRBD1 (5 bases). CDR1 is SGHKS, CDR2 YYEKEE, per germline (reference sequence). This CDR3 has 13 residues. V lost 4 bases and J 7 bases, leaving 15 bases between the germline ends. CDR3 protein: CASSRQQEREQYF. As DNA, the CDR3 is TGTGCCAGCAGCCGACAACAGGAAAGGGAGCAGTACTTC.

The V call is TRBV7-3, the J call TRBJ2-1, with 9 bases lining up with TRBD2. J gave up 9 bases and V 2 bases, and 5 bases lay outside the gene matches. Germline-derived CDR1 and CDR2 are SGHTA and FQGTGA. This CDR3 has 14 residues. The CDR3 loop is CASSLSLAGREQFF. CDR3 sequence (DNA): TGTGCCAGCAGCTTATCCCTAGCGGGACGTGAGCAGTTCTTC.

This clonotype was counted ten times or more. The chain joins TRBV20-1 to TRBJ2-7; unclear D gene. V dropped 3 bases and J dropped 2 bases, with 8 bases sitting between them. Germline-derived CDR1 and CDR2 are DFQATT and SNEGSKA (reference sequence). The CDR3 has 12 amino acids. CDR3 in DNA: TGCAGTGCTAGGTCAAGGACCTACGAGCAGTACTTC. This codes for CSARSRTYEQYF.